The following is a TCR beta chain sequence with its context. Unique molecular identifiers were used in preparing the TCRbeta library. In TCRdb, the PCR reads were re-called with MiXCR into one record per CDR3 protein. The data contain over 85,000 distinct CDR3 sequences, about 9.3% of them singletons. The entry originates in a study of T-cell reconstitution after alpha-beta-depleted transplantation in children. Sequences were derived from PBMCs from the stem cell graft donor, sampled from the stem cell graft. The source is a human donor who donated a stem cell graft to a child with acute lymphoblastic leukemia.

The CDR3 protein is CASCPTREGRMNTEAFF. The CDR3 DNA reads TGTGCCTCCTGCCCCACAAGGGAGGGTCGGATGAACACTGAAGCTTTCTTT. The chain recombines TRBV3-1 with TRBJ1-1; D not certain. V was pared by 11 bases and J by 0 bases, with 25 bases between. The CDR3 length is 17 residues. The germline CDR1 and CDR2 sequences are LGHDT and YNNKEL (reference sequence).